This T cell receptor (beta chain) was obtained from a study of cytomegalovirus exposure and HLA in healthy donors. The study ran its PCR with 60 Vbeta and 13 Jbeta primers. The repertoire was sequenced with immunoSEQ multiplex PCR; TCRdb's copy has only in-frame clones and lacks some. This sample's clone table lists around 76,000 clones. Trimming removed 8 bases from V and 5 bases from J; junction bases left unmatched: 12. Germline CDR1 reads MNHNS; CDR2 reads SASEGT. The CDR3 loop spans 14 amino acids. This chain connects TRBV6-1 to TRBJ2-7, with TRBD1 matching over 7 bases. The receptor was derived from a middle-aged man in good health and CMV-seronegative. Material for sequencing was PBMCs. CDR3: CASFFDRERDEQYF. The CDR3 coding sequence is TGTGCCAGCTTCTTCGACAGGGAAAGGGACGAGCAGTACTTC.